This T cell receptor (beta chain) stems from a study of response to subunit inactivated influenza vaccine. The study, taken as a whole, reports: The authors suggested that every seasonal influenza vaccination recruits few new T cells.

As regards this clonotype: The antigen is unknown.

TCRdb re-called the RT-PCR reads through MiXCR, storing one row per CDR3 protein. This table has about 500,000 distinct CDR3 sequences, approximately 6.9% appearing once. J lost 0 bases, V lost 10 bases, and 5 bases had no gene match. Germline assignment: CDR1 MDHEN and CDR2 SYDVKM. This CDR3 comprises 14 residues. The TCR comes from a man aged 45 to 75 who received an inactivated influenza vaccine. V is TRBV28 and J is TRBJ2-1; TRBD2 matches at 8 bases. Sequenced material: PBMCs from blood, taken about 24 months after vaccination. The CDR3 loop is CATIAGSSYNEQFF. The CDR3 DNA reads as TGTGCCACCATAGCGGGGAGCTCCTACAATGAGCAGTTCTTC.